Following are 16 T cell receptor beta chains from one sample sequenced in a study of T cells after posttransplantation cyclophosphamide. The method was immunoSEQ multiplex PCR; TCRdb's version includes in-frame clones alone and lacks a portion of them. The profile covers tens of thousands of clones, none occurring a single time. What was sequenced was PBMCs. The receptors were gathered from a man aged 35 to 55 in good health, CMV-negative, and a related stem cell transplant donor.

V and J are TRBV29-1 and TRBJ2-2; 12 positions agree with TRBD2. Per the germline V gene, CDR1 is SQVTM and CDR2 is ANQGSEA. The length of the CDR3 is 15 residues. Germline trimming cut 4 bases from V and 4 bases from J; bases unmatched to any gene: 4. This CDR3 reads CSVGASGGGTGELFF. The CDR3, as DNA: TGCAGCGTTGGGGCTAGCGGGGGGGGCACCGGGGAGCTGTTTTTT.

The CDR3 nucleotides are TGTGCCAGCTCACCTGGGCCAGATACGCAGTATTTT. Protein sequence: CASSPGPDTQYF. The chain employs TRBV18 and TRBJ2-3; D gene ambiguous. V lost 3 bases to trimming and J lost 4 bases, with 5 bases between them. The germline gives CDR1 KGHSH, CDR2 LQKENI. This CDR3 comprises 12 residues.

The table lists this clone with many counts. The chain combines TRBV2 with TRBJ2-5, with D maybe TRBD2 (5 bases). The V and J ends lost 5 bases and 2 bases respectively, with 12 bases between them. The CDR3 is 14 amino acids. CDR1 is SNHLY, CDR2 FYNNEI, per germline. The CDR3 bases are TGTGCCAGCAGTACGAGGGCGCCACAAGAGACCCAGTACTTC. Translation gives CASSTRAPQETQYF.

This clone was detected a few times. The chain uses TRBV6-1 and TRBJ2-2, with TRBD1 identical over 7 bases. The J segment lost 5 bases and the V segment lost 2 bases, leaving 5 bases of the junction unmatched. Germline values: CDR1 MNHNS, CDR2 SASEGT. The length of the CDR3 is 15 residues. The CDR3 nucleotides are TGTGCCAGCAGTGAATTGGGACAGATAACCGGGGAGCTGTTTTTT. It specifies CASSELGQITGELFF.

This clone was counted between two and nine times. DNA of the CDR3: TGTGCCAGCAGTTTAGAAGCGGGGAAGACCTACAATGAGCAGTTCTTC. This sequence encodes CASSLEAGKTYNEQFF. The chain couples TRBV27 to TRBJ2-1; TRBD2 agrees at 7 bases. The CDR3 covers 16 residues. Trimming cost V 2 bases and J 2 bases; bases outside gene matches: 6. Looked up from germline, CDR1 is MNHEY and CDR2 is SMNVEV (reference sequence).

This chain connects TRBV5-1 to TRBJ2-7; perhaps TRBD1 as D (5 bases). This CDR3 region has 15 residues. Germline V gene lookup returns CDR1 SGHRS and CDR2 YFSETQ. The V end lost 3 bases, the J end lost 6 bases, and 19 bases lay between the germline ends. The DNA for the CDR3 is TGCGCCAGCAGCTCGGATGGACAAAAAGGGCGCGAGCAGTACGTC. It is translated as CASSSDGQKGREQYV.

This clone was detected only a few times. The chain is built from TRBV29-1 and TRBJ1-2; D not certain. The germline V and J ends were trimmed by 4 bases and 2 bases, with 14 bases remaining between them. This CDR3 has 14 amino acids. The V gene's germline CDR1 is SQVTM and CDR2 ANQGSEA. CDR3 DNA: TGCAGCGTTGTAAGTGGTATCACAAACTATGGCTACACCTTC. Translated, it gives CSVVSGITNYGYTF.

This clone was seen repeatedly, ten times or more. The rearrangement links TRBV7-9 to TRBJ1-1; a possible D gene is TRBD1 (5 bases). Germline V gene lookup returns CDR1 SEHNR and CDR2 FQNEAQ (reference sequence). The CDR3 loop spans 12 amino acids. Here the CDR3 reads CVGRRFDTEAFF. The CDR3 DNA reads as TGTGTGGGGCGTCGATTCGACACTGAAGCTTTCTTT.

This clone was found a few times. This chain links TRBV15 with TRBJ2-3, with 10 nucleotides matching TRBD2. Germline V gene sequence: CDR1 LNHNV, CDR2 YYDKDF (reference sequence). CDR3 length: 16 amino acids. The V and J ends lost 4 bases and 3 bases, in that order; junction bases with no gene match: 7. The CDR3 nucleotides are TGTGCCACCAGCAACTTACTAGCGGGACCAACAGATACGCAGTATTTT. Translated: CATSNLLAGPTDTQYF.

This clone was seen at least ten times. V gene TRBV29-1 combines with J gene TRBJ2-1; 7 bases map to TRBD2. Unmatched junction bases numbered 7, after V lost 4 bases and J lost 7 bases. The CDR3 is 13 amino acids. Germline loops: CDR1 SQVTM, CDR2 ANQGSEA. CDR3 sequence: CSVVGLGENEQFF. CDR3 coding DNA: TGCAGCGTTGTTGGACTAGGCGAAAATGAGCAGTTCTTC.

This clone has only a few counts. This chain joins TRBV5-1 and TRBJ2-5; TRBD2 is a possible D gene (6 bases). Trimming removed 2 bases at V and 0 bases at J, with 8 bases between. This CDR3 has 14 residues. Germline CDR1 reads SGHRS; CDR2 reads YFSETQ. Here the CDR3 reads CASSFGDYQETQYF. Written as DNA, the CDR3 is TGCGCCAGCAGCTTCGGGGACTACCAAGAGACCCAGTACTTC.

This clone was observed at least ten times. The chain carries TRBV29-1 and TRBJ1-5; TRBD1 agrees at 9 bases. The V and J ends lost 5 bases and 4 bases, in that order; junction bases with no gene match: 3. The CDR3 covers 13 residues. Looked up from germline, CDR1 is SQVTM and CDR2 is ANQGSEA. CDR3 region: CSVRTGENQPQHF. CDR3 coding DNA: TGCAGCGTTCGGACAGGGGAGAATCAGCCCCAGCATTTT.

This clone was counted at least ten times. The rearrangement joins TRBV18 to TRBJ1-2; possibly TRBD1 for D (6 bases). The CDR3 contains 14 residues. Germline assignment: CDR1 KGHSH and CDR2 LQKENI. V lost 3 bases and J 5 bases, leaving 13 bases between the germline ends. CDR3 residues: CASSPAGARYGYTF. The CDR3 DNA sequence: TGTGCCAGCTCACCTGCGGGGGCGCGGTATGGCTACACCTTC.

In its sample, this clone was seen many times. This chain joins TRBV30 and TRBJ1-1, with D possibly matching TRBD1 (6 bases). Trimming pared 3 bases from V and 3 bases from J, leaving 14 bases between. Looked up from germline, CDR1 is GTSNPN and CDR2 is SVGIG (reference sequence). The length of the CDR3 is 14 residues. DNA for the CDR3: TGTGCCTGGAGGGGGGACATGCTCGACACTGAAGCTTTCTTT. It translates to CAWRGDMLDTEAFF.

This clone turned up a few times. The chain recombines TRBV6-1 with TRBJ2-1, with D possibly matching TRBD2 (5 bases). V dropped 0 bases and J dropped 7 bases, with 10 bases sitting between them. The CDR3 has 14 amino acids. Germline V gene sequence: CDR1 MNHNS, CDR2 SASEGT. CDR3 sequence (DNA): TGTGCCAGCAGTGAAGCGTTTGGGAGTAATGAGCAGTTCTTC. This encodes CASSEAFGSNEQFF.

This clone was detected ten times or more. The chain recombines TRBV6-5 with TRBJ1-5; 7 bases map to TRBD1. Germline V gene sequence: CDR1 MNHEY, CDR2 SVGAGI. The CDR3 loop spans 14 amino acids. Trimming took 4 bases from V and 6 from J; bases not matched to a gene: 6. The CDR3 spells CASSLQGKGQPQHF. In DNA, the CDR3 is TGTGCCAGCAGTTTACAGGGGAAAGGTCAGCCCCAGCATTTT.